Sequencing of this TCR beta chain was carried out in a study of shared clonotypes between healthy human individuals. CDR1 is SGHRS and CDR2 is YFSETQ in the germline V gene. The CDR3 runs 12 residues. The V and J ends lost 3 bases and 6 bases respectively, with 7 bases between them. Study outcomes and limitations: Clonotypes not shared had lower generation probabilities than those common to all four donors. Rarefaction curves obtained for sorted subsets showed sequencing incomplete despite large depth.

Produced via immunoSEQ multiplex PCR; TCRdb's table is partial and in-frame only. This table has 1,400,000 or so clones, approximately 98.5% appearing once. As to this clone: Its matching antigen is unknown.

Source material: naive CD4+ T cells sorted from blood. Subset denoted: CD45RA+ positively selected. This clonotype was obtained from a man aged 30 to 45 in good health. V gene TRBV5-1 combines with J gene TRBJ2-1; no definite D call. Here the CDR3 DNA reads TGCGCCAGCAGCTCCGATAGCAATGAGCAGTTCTTC. It codes for CASSSDSNEQFF.